Presented here are 32 T cell receptor beta chains from one specimen sequenced in a study of blood T cells in healthy people across ages. Next came a second PCR, run for about 7 to 12 cycles, which used a sample-barcoded 5' primer along with a J-beta primer mix. TCRdb used MiXCR to reprocess the 5' RACE reads, holding one entry per CDR3 protein. The sample lists 1.5 million or so distinct CDR3 sequences; approximately 42% were seen once. The sample was blood. The receptors stem from a woman aged 18 to 35 in good health.

This clonotype was seen more than once but under ten times. The chain recombines TRBV7-8 with TRBJ2-7, with D perhaps TRBD1 or TRBD2 (5 bases each). CDR3 length: 17 amino acids. The V gene lost 5 bases and the J gene lost 1 base, with 21 bases spanning the gap. Germline-derived CDR1 and CDR2 are SGHVS and FQNEAQ. CDR3 DNA sequence: TGTGCCAGCAGCCCGAGGGTAAGGTTGGGGGTATCCTACGAGCAGTACTTC. Translating it yields CASSPRVRLGVSYEQYF.

This clonotype was counted only a few times. The junction shows a germline mismatch at one end, possibly a read error. The CDR3 sequence: CASSDSGGREQYF. CDR3 coding DNA: TGTGCCAGCAGTGACTCCGGGGGGAGGGAGCAGTACTTC. V usage is TRBV6-5 and J usage is TRBJ2-7; 7 bases align to TRBD2. The V gene's germline CDR1 is MNHEY and CDR2 SVGAGI. The CDR3 spans 13 residues.

V usage is TRBV2 and J usage is TRBJ2-2; 8 nucleotides align to TRBD2. The CDR3 has 16 residues. Germline CDR1 SNHLY, CDR2 FYNNEI. The trim removed 0 bases at V and 4 bases at J, leaving 4 bases unmatched. CDR3 region: CASSEAAGDITGELFF. The CDR3 DNA reads TGTGCCAGCAGTGAAGCAGCGGGAGATATCACCGGGGAGCTGTTTTTT.

The V gene is TRBV24-1, the J gene TRBJ1-4; unclear D gene. The CDR3 loop spans 15 amino acids. V was pared by 5 bases and J by 0 bases, with 9 bases between. The germline V gene has CDR1 KGHDR and CDR2 SFDVKD. The CDR3 loop is CATSASGATNEKLFF. The CDR3 nucleotides are TGTGCCACCAGTGCCTCGGGAGCAACTAATGAAAAACTGTTTTTT.

J is TRBJ2-4 and V is TRBV5-1; weak D call: TRBD1 (5 bases). The ends were cut back, 3 bases at V and 0 bases at J, with 13 bases in the middle. This CDR3 comprises 16 residues. Germline V gives CDR1 SGHRS, CDR2 YFSETQ. As DNA, the CDR3 is TGCGCCAGCAGCTCGACAGCCCCACTAGCCAAAAACATTCAGTACTTC. Residues: CASSSTAPLAKNIQYF. Variable domain in full (rest from reference TRBV5-1 and TRBJ2-4): KAGVTQTPRYLIKTRGQQVTLSCSPISGHRSVSWYQQTPGQGLQFLFEYFSETQRNKGNFPGRFSGRQFSNSRSEMNVSTLELGDSALYLCASSSTAPLAKNIQYFGAGTRLSVL.

The J gene is TRBJ1-4, the V gene TRBV6-1; 9 nucleotides agree with TRBD1. Germline loops: CDR1 MNHNS, CDR2 SASEGT. Trimming took 4 bases from V and 7 from J; bases not matched to a gene: 7. CDR3 length equals 15 residues. CDR3 amino acids: CASSAQGAPGEKLFF. The CDR3, as DNA: TGTGCCAGCAGTGCACAGGGGGCGCCTGGTGAAAAACTGTTTTTT.

This chain links TRBV28 with TRBJ1-5, with TRBD1 as a possible D gene (5 bases). The V gene lost 7 bases and the J gene lost 1 base, with 17 bases spanning the gap. The germline gives CDR1 MDHEN, CDR2 SYDVKM. CDR3 length: 16 residues. The CDR3 sequence: CASTRGRRGSNQPQHF. CDR3 nucleotide sequence: TGTGCCAGCACCCGCGGGCGCCGGGGCAGCAATCAGCCCCAGCATTTT.

This clonotype has just a few counts. The chain employs TRBV10-3 and TRBJ2-1, with 10 bases matching TRBD2. The CDR3 totals 13 residues. Germline assignment: CDR1 ENHRY and CDR2 SYGVKD. Trimming took 8 bases from V and 9 from J; bases not matched to a gene: 7. The CDR3 DNA reads as TGTGCCATCGGGCTAGCGGGGGATGGTGAGCAGTTCTTC. Protein sequence: CAIGLAGDGEQFF.

In this sample, this clonotype turned up a few times. V usage is TRBV28 and J usage is TRBJ2-1, with D unclear. The CDR3 totals 16 residues. CDR1 and CDR2 from the germline V gene are MDHEN and SYDVKM. V shed 4 bases and J shed 6 bases, with 19 bases lying between them. CDR3 nucleotide sequence: TGTGCCAGCAGTTACTACTCCTTCGCCCCCAGCAATGAGCAGTTCTTC. Amino acids: CASSYYSFAPSNEQFF.

To note about this clonotype: Since a much larger clone is just one base distant, this may be a read error. The chain combines TRBV25-1 with TRBJ2-7, with TRBD1 matching 10 bases. Germline assignment: CDR1 MGHDK and CDR2 SYGVNS. The CDR3 contains 14 residues. This chain's CDR3 is CATSRDRGRHKQYF. DNA of the CDR3: TGTGCGACCTCCAGGGACAGGGGTAGACACAAGCAGTACTTC.

This chain joins TRBV6-2 or TRBV6-3 and TRBJ2-4; 8 bases map to TRBD1. The last part of the DNA fits TRBJ2-7 better; the J call may be wrong. Germline CDR1 reads MNHEY; CDR2 reads SVGEGT. There are 13 residues in the CDR3. CDR3 protein: CASRDRGEYEQYF. CDR3 DNA: TGTGCCAGCCGAGACAGGGGCGAATACGAGCAGTACTTC.

V gene TRBV3-1 combines with J gene TRBJ1-2, with TRBD1 identical over 7 bases. V trimming: 3 bases; J trimming: 4 bases; junction bases outside the gene matches: 8. Germline assignment: CDR1 LGHDT and CDR2 YNNKEL (reference sequence). The CDR3 contains 15 residues. CDR3: CASSHRTEGAYGYTF. The CDR3 DNA reads TGTGCCAGCAGCCACAGGACAGAGGGGGCCTATGGCTACACCTTC.

Of note for this clonotype: A much larger clone is a single base away; this may be a read error. The DNA for the CDR3 is TGCAGCGTTGAAGGCCCCGGGACAGCTTATGAGCAGTACTTC. This translates into CSVEGPGTAYEQYF. The chain is built from TRBV29-1 and TRBJ2-5; 7 bases are a match to TRBD1. The CDR3 totals 14 residues. Germline V gives CDR1 SQVTM, CDR2 ANQGSEA. After removal of 1 base from V and 11 bases from J, the junction contained 13 bases not matched to a gene.

The chain joins TRBV12-3 or TRBV12-4 to TRBJ1-6; 7 bases match TRBD1. This CDR3 is 16 amino acids long. Trimming took 2 bases from V and 9 from J; bases not matched to a gene: 10. The CDR3 loop is CASSLSGGGWGSPLHF. The CDR3 nucleotides are TGTGCCAGCAGTTTAAGCGGAGGGGGCTGGGGTTCACCCCTCCACTTT.

The rearrangement uses TRBV6-5 and TRBJ1-2; D is ambiguous. With 6 bases removed from V and 3 bases from J, the gap between germline ends came to 8 bases. The length of the CDR3 is 12 residues. CDR1 is MNHEY, CDR2 SVGAGI, per germline. CDR3 residues: CASRIGDYGYTF. The CDR3 DNA reads as TGTGCCAGCAGGATCGGGGACTATGGCTACACCTTC.

This clonotype has a handful of counts. The chain uses TRBV7-9 and TRBJ2-3; 9 bases match TRBD1. With V trimmed by 5 bases and J by 3 bases, 6 bases remained unmatched. This CDR3 has 15 amino acids. The germline V gene encodes CDR1 SEHNR and CDR2 FQNEAQ (reference sequence). The CDR3 bases are TGTGCCAGCAGCCCCCGGGACAGGGCTACAGATACGCAGTATTTT. The encoded protein is CASSPRDRATDTQYF.

The CDR3 loop reads CASSSNGQYGYTF. CDR3 sequence (DNA): TGTGCCAGCAGCTCCAACGGCCAATATGGCTACACCTTC. This rearrangement joins TRBV7-6 to TRBJ1-2; D is unresolved. Germline CDR1 reads SGHVS; CDR2 reads FNYEAQ. This CDR3 comprises 13 residues. Trimming pared 4 bases from V and 5 bases from J, leaving 11 bases between.

There are a few counts of this clonotype. The chain joins TRBV28 to TRBJ2-1, with D tentatively TRBD1 (6 bases). From germline, CDR1 is MDHEN and CDR2 SYDVKM. V lost 6 bases and J lost 8, with 23 bases in between. CDR3 length: 16 amino acids. CDR3 sequence reads: CASSSPGTISQDEQFF. For the CDR3, the DNA is TGTGCCAGCAGCTCCCCAGGGACAATTTCCCAGGATGAGCAGTTCTTC.

The chain joins TRBV11-2 to TRBJ2-5; the match to TRBD2 covers 8 bases. This CDR3 comprises 17 residues. CDR1 is SGHAT, CDR2 FQNNGV, per germline. J lost 4 bases, V lost 4 bases, and 14 bases had no gene match. CDR3 residues: CASSSLGIAGSGETQYF. The CDR3 DNA sequence: TGTGCCAGCAGCTCCCTCGGAATAGCGGGATCAGGAGAGACCCAGTACTTC.

DNA for the CDR3: TGTGCCAGCAGCCAAGGGACAGGGGCCGGTGAAGCTTTCTTT. The encoded protein is CASSQGTGAGEAFF. The chain is built from TRBV4-2 and TRBJ1-1; 9 nucleotides match TRBD1. The V segment lost 1 base and the J segment 7 bases; nucleotides outside the gene matches: 4. This CDR3 comprises 14 residues. Germline V gives CDR1 LGHNA, CDR2 YNFKEQ.

With regard to this clonotype: A much larger clone differs from this one at a single base, so this may be a read error. This chain joins TRBV29-1 and TRBJ2-1, with 14 bases that match TRBD2. Germline V gene sequence: CDR1 SQVTM, CDR2 ANQGSEA. The CDR3 runs to 14 residues. CDR3: CGVRTSGGPNEQFF. CDR3 in DNA: TGCGGCGTGAGGACTAGCGGGGGGCCCAATGAGCAGTTCTTC.

The chain combines TRBV13 with TRBJ1-1; TRBD1 matches at 8 bases. The V gene's germline CDR1 is PRHDT and CDR2 FYEKMQ (reference sequence). J gave up 4 bases and V 5 bases, and 6 bases lay outside the gene matches. The CDR3 has 14 amino acids. The CDR3 sequence is CASSADRGSTEAFF. Here the CDR3 DNA reads TGTGCCAGCAGCGCCGACAGGGGTAGCACTGAAGCTTTCTTT.

This clonotype was counted a few times. The chain is built from TRBV29-1 and TRBJ2-1, with D perhaps matching TRBD1 (5 bases). From germline, CDR1 is SQVTM and CDR2 ANQGSEA. This CDR3 spans 12 amino acids. V was shortened by 2 bases and J by 4 bases, with 6 bases between the two germline ends. CDR3 in DNA: TGCAGCGTTGAACCAGGGTACAATGAGCAGTTCTTC. Translating it yields CSVEPGYNEQFF.

This clonotype was seen a handful of times. This chain uses TRBV4-2 with TRBJ2-2; a weak D match, TRBD2 (5 bases). The CDR3 length is 17 residues. V was cut by 1 base and J by 5 bases, with 17 bases left in between. Germline CDR1 reads LGHNA; CDR2 reads YNFKEQ. The CDR3 sequence: CASSQAEGGGQTGELFF. The DNA for the CDR3 is TGTGCCAGCAGCCAAGCAGAGGGCGGAGGTCAAACCGGGGAGCTGTTTTTT.

The chain couples TRBV6-5 to TRBJ1-2; no clear D. This CDR3 contains 15 residues. Deletions cut 0 bases from V and 1 base from J, with 9 bases between. Germline CDR1 is MNHEY and CDR2 is SVGAGI. The CDR3 DNA follows: TGTGCCAGCAGTTACTCCGGGCTTCTTAACTATGGCTACACCTTC. As protein: CASSYSGLLNYGYTF.

This clonotype was picked up one time. The gene calls are TRBV3-1 and TRBJ1-2, with 7 bases matching TRBD1. Per the germline V gene, CDR1 is LGHDT and CDR2 is YNNKEL (reference sequence). The V and J ends lost 0 bases and 2 bases, in that order; junction bases with no gene match: 3. The CDR3 length is 15 residues. The DNA of the CDR3 is TGTGCCAGCAGCCAAGAGAGACAGGGAAACTATGGCTACACCTTC. It codes for CASSQERQGNYGYTF.

This sequence joins TRBV5-1 and TRBJ1-2; 7 positions match TRBD1. Germline CDR1 reads SGHRS; CDR2 reads YFSETQ. J was trimmed by 7 bases and V by 4 bases; bases with no gene match: 10. The CDR3 extends over 14 amino acids. In DNA form, the CDR3 reads TGCGCCAGCAGCCAAAACACAGGGGATAGTGGCTACACCTTC. It is translated as CASSQNTGDSGYTF.

The chain is built from TRBV30 and TRBJ2-7; TRBD1 or TRBD2 may be the D gene (5 bases each). The CDR3 sequence is 13 residues long. Germline lookup yields CDR1 GTSNPN and CDR2 SVGIG (reference sequence). Trimming shortened V by 5 bases and J by 3 bases, and 14 bases separated the two germline ends. CDR3 sequence (DNA): TGTGCCTGGGGCAGGGTGGGAGACTACGAGCAGTACTTC. This gives the protein CAWGRVGDYEQYF.

V is TRBV7-2 and J is TRBJ2-1; a possible D gene is TRBD1 (5 bases). The germline V gene encodes CDR1 SGHTA and CDR2 FQGNSA. CDR3 length equals 17 residues. Trimming took 6 bases from V and 6 from J, leaving 24 bases between them. CDR3 nucleotides: TGTGCCAGCAGTCTCCCACTGGGGCTAGGAGTCAGCAATGAGCAGTTCTTC. It encodes CASSLPLGLGVSNEQFF.

V is TRBV6-2 or TRBV6-3 and J is TRBJ2-5; TRBD1 is a possible D gene (5 bases). V was cut by 3 bases and J by 2 bases, with 16 bases left in between. This CDR3 comprises 16 residues. The V gene's germline CDR1 is MNHEY and CDR2 SVGEGT. The chain's CDR3 is CASSYVAGPSQETQYF. The CDR3 bases are TGTGCCAGCAGTTATGTCGCAGGGCCCTCTCAAGAGACCCAGTACTTC.

The rearrangement joins TRBV20-1 to TRBJ1-2; D gene uncertain. V lost 6 bases and J 4 bases, leaving 12 bases between the germline ends. This CDR3 is 12 amino acids long. CDR1 and CDR2 from the germline V gene are DFQATT and SNEGSKA (reference sequence). DNA for the CDR3: TGCAGTGCCCCGCGGGAGGGCTATGGCTACACCTTC. This translates into CSAPREGYGYTF.

The V call is TRBV6-6, the J call TRBJ1-2; D not resolved. The ends were cut back, 5 bases at V and 2 bases at J, with 9 bases in the middle. Looked up from germline, CDR1 is MNHNY and CDR2 is SVGAGI (reference sequence). The CDR3 runs to 13 residues. The CDR3 bases are TGTGCCAGCAGTCCACACAACAACTATGGCTACACCTTC. Translating gives CASSPHNNYGYTF.